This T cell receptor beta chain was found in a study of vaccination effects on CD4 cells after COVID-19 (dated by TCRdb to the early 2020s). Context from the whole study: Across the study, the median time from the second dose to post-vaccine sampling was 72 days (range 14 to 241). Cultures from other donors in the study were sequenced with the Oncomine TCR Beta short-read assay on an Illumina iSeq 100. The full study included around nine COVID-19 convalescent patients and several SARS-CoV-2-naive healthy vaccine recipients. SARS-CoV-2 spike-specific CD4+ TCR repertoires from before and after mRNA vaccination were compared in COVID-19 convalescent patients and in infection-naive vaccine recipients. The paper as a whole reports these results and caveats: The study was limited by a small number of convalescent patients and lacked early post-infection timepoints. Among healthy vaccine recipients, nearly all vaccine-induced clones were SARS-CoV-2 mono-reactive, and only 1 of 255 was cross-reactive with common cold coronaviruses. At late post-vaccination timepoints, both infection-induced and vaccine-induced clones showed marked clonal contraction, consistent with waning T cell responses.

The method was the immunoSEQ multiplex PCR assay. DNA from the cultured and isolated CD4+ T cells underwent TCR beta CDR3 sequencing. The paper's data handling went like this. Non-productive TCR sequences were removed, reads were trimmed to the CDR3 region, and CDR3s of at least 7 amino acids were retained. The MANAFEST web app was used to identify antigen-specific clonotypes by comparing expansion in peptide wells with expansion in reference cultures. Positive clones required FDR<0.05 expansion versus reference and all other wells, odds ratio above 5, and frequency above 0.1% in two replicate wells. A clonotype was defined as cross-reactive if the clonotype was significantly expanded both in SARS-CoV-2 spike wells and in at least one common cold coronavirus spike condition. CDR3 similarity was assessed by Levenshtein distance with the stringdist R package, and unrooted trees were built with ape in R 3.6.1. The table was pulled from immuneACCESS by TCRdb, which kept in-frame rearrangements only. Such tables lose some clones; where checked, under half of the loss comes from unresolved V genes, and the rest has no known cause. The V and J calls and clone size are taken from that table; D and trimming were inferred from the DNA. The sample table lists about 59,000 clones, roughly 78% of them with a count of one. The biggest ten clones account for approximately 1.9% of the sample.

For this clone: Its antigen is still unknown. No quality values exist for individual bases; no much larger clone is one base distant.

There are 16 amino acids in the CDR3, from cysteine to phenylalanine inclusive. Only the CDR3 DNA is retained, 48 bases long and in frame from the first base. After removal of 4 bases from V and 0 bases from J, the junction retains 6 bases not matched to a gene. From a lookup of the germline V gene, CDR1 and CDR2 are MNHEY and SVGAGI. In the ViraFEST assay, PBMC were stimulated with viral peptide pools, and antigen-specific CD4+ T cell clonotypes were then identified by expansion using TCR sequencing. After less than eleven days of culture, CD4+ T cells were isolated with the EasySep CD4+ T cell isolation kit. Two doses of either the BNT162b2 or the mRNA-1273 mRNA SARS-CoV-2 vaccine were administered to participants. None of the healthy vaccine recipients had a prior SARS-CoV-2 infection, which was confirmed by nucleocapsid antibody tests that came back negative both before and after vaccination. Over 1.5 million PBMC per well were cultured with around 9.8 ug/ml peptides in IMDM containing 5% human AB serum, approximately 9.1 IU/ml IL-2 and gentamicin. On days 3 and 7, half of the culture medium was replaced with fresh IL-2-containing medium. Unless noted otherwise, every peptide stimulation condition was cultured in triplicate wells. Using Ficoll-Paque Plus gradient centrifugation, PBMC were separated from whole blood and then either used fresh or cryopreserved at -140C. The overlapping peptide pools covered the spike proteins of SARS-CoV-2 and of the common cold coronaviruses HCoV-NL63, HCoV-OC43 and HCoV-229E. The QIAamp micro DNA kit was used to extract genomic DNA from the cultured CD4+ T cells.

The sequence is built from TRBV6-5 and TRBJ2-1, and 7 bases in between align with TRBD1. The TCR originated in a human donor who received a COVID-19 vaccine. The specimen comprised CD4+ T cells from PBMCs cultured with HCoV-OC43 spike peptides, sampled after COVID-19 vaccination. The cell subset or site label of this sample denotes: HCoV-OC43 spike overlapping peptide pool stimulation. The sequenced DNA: TGTGCCAGCAGTTCAGGGGGATCCCTCTCCTACAATGAGCAGTTCTTC. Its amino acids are CASSSGGSLSYNEQFF.